This T cell receptor (beta chain) was profiled in a study of PD-L1 blockade in urothelial cancer. Profiling relied on immunoSEQ multiplex PCR, and the TCRdb table lists in-frame clones only, not all of them. The repertoire includes under 80,000 clones, roughly 81% of them detected once, and more than 5.5% sits in the top ten. On this clone: Its antigen is currently unknown.

Per germline, CDR1 SGHTA and CDR2 FQGNSA. V dropped 3 bases and J dropped 9; count of bases not matched to a gene: 4. The CDR3 runs to 15 residues. Time point in this sample: pretreatment peripheral blood. Overall study findings and caveats: Pretreatment TCR clonality in blood under the median foretold superior survival.

The input for sequencing was PBMCs, taken around atezolizumab (anti-PD-L1) treatment. The gene calls are TRBV7-2 and TRBJ2-1, with 14 bases identical to TRBD2. The sequence was obtained from a man between 65 and 80 years old with urothelial cancer. The CDR3 DNA reads TGTGCCAGCAGCTTCGGACTAGCGGGAGGTAGTGAGCAGTTCTTC. It codes for CASSFGLAGGSEQFF.